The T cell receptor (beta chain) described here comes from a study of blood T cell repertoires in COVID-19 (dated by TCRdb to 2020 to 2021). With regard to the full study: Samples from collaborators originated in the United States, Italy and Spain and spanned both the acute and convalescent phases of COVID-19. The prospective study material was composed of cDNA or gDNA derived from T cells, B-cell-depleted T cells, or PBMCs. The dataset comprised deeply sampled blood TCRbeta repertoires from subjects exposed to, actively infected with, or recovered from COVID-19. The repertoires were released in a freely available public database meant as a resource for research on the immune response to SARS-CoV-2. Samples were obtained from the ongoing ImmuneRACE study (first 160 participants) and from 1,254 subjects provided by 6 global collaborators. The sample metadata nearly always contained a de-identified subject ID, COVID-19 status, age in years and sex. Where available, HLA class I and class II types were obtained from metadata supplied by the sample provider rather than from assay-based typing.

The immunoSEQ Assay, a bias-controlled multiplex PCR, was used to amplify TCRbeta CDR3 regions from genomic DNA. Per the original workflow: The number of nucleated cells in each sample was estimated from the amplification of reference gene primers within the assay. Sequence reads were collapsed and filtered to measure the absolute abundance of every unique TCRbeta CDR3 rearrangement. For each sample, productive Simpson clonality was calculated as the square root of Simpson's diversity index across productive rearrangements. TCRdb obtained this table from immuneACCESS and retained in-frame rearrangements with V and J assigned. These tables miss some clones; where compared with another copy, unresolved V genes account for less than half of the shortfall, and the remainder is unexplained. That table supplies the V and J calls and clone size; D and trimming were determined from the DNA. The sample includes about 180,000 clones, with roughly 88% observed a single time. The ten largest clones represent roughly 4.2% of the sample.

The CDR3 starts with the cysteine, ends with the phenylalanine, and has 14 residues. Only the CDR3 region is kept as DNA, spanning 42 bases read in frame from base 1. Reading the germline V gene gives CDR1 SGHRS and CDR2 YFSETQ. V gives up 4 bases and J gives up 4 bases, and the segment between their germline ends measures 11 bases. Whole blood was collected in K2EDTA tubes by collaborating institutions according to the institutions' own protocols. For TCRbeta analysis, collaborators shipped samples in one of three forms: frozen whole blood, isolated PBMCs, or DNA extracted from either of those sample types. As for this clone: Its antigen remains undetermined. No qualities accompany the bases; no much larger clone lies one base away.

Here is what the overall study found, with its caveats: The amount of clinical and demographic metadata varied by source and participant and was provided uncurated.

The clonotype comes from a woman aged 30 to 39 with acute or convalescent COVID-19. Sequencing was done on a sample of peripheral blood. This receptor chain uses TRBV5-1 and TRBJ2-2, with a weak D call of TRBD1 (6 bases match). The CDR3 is CASSETGGTGELFF. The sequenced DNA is TGCGCCAGCAGCGAGACAGGAGGCACCGGGGAGCTGTTTTTT.